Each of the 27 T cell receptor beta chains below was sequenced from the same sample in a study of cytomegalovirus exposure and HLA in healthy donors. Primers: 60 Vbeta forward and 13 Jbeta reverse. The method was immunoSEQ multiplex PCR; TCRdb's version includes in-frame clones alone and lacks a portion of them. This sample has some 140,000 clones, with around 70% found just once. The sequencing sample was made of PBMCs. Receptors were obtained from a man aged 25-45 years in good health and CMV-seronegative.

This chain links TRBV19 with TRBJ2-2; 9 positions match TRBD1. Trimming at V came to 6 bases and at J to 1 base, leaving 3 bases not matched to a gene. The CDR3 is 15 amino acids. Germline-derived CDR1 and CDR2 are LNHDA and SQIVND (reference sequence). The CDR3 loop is CASRSGQGNTGELFF. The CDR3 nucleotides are TGTGCCAGTAGGTCGGGACAGGGGAACACCGGGGAGCTGTTTTTT.

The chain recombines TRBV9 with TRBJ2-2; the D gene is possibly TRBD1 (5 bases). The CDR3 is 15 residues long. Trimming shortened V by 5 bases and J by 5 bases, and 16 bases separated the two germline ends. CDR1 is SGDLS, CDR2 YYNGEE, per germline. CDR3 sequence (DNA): TGTGCCAGCAGTGAAAGGGCAGGGAATACCGGGGAGCTGTTTTTT. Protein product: CASSERAGNTGELFF.

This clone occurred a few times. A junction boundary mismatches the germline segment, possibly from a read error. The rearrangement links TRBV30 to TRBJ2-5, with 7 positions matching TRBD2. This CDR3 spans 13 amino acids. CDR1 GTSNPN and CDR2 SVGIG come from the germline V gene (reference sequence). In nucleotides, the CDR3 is TGTGCCTGGAGTGCCCAAAGCGGGGCTCTAAGGGACTTC. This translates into CAWSAQSGALRDF.

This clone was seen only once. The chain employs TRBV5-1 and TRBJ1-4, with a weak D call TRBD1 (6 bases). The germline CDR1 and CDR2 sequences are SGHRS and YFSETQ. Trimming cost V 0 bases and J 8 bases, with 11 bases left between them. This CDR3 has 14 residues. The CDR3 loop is CASSLAGVGEKLFF. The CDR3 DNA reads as TGCGCCAGCAGCTTGGCAGGGGTCGGGGAAAAACTGTTTTTT. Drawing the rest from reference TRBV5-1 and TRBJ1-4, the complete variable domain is KAGVTQTPRYLIKTRGQQVTLSCSPISGHRSVSWYQQTPGQGLQFLFEYFSETQRNKGNFPGRFSGRQFSNSRSEMNVSTLELGDSALYLCASSLAGVGEKLFFGSGTQLSVL.

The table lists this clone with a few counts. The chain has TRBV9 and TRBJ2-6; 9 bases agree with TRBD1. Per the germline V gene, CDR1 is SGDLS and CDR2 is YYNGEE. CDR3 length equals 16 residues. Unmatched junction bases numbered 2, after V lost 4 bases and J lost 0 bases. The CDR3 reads CASSQTGGSGANVLTF. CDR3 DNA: TGTGCCAGCAGCCAGACAGGGGGCTCTGGGGCCAACGTCCTGACTTTC.

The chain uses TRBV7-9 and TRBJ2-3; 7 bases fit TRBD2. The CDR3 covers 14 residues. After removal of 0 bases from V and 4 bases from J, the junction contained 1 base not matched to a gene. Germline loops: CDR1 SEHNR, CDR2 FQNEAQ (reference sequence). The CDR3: CASSLASGADTQYF. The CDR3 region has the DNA TGTGCCAGCAGCTTAGCCAGCGGGGCAGATACGCAGTATTTT.

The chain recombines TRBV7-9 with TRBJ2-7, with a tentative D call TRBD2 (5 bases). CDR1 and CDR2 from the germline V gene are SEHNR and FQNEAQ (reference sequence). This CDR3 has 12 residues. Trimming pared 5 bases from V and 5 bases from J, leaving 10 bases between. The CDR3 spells CASSPRENEQYF. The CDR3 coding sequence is TGTGCCAGCAGCCCCCGGGAAAACGAGCAGTACTTC.

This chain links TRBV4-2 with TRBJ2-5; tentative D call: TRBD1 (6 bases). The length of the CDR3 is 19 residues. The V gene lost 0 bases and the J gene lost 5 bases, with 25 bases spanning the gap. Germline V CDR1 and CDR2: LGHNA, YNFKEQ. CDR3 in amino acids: CASSQDLRRDKSLGETQYF. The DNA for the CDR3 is TGTGCCAGCAGCCAAGATCTGCGAAGGGACAAATCCCTAGGGGAGACCCAGTACTTC.

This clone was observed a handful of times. CDR3 nucleotide sequence: TGTGCCAGCAGAGCGATCCGGGACAGGGAGGGTAGCACTGAAGCTTTCTTT. Its protein product is CASRAIRDREGSTEAFF. The chain couples TRBV2 to TRBJ1-1, with 9 bases matching TRBD1. CDR1 and CDR2 (germline): SNHLY, FYNNEI. The trim removed 6 bases at V and 4 bases at J, leaving 15 bases unmatched. This CDR3 region has 17 residues.

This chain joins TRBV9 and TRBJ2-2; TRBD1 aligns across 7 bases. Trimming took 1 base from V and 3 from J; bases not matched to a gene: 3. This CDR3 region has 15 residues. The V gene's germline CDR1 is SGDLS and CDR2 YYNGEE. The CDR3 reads CASSVRQGDTGELFF. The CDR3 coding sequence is TGTGCCAGCAGCGTAAGACAGGGTGACACCGGGGAGCTGTTTTTT.

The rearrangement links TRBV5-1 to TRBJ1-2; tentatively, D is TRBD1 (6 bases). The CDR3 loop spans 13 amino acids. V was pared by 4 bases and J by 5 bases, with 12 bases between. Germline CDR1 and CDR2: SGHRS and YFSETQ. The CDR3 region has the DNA TGCGCCAGCAGCCCCGGACAGACTTATGGCTACACCTTC. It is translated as CASSPGQTYGYTF. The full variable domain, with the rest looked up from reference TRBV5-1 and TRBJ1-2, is KAGVTQTPRYLIKTRGQQVTLSCSPISGHRSVSWYQQTPGQGLQFLFEYFSETQRNKGNFPGRFSGRQFSNSRSEMNVSTLELGDSALYLCASSPGQTYGYTFGSGTRLTVV.

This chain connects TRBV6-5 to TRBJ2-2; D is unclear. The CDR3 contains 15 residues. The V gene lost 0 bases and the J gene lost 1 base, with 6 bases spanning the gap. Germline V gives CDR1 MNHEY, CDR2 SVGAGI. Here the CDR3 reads CASSYSIGNTGELFF. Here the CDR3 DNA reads TGTGCCAGCAGTTACTCGATCGGGAACACCGGGGAGCTGTTTTTT.

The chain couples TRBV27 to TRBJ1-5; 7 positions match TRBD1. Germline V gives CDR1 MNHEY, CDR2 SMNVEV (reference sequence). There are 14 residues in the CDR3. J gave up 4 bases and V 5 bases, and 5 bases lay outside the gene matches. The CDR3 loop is CASSQGDRNQPQHF. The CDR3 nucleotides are TGTGCCAGCAGTCAGGGGGACCGTAATCAGCCCCAGCATTTT.

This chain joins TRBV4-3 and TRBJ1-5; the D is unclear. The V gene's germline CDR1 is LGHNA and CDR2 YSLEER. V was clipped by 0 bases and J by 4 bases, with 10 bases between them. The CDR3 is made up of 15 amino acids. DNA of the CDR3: TGCGCCAGCAGCCAAGATCTCCCGGGAAATCAGCCCCAGCATTTT. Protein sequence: CASSQDLPGNQPQHF.

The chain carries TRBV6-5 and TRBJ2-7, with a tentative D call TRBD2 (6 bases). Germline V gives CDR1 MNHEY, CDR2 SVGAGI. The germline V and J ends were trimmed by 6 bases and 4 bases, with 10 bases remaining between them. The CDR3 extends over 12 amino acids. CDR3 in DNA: TGTGCCAGCAGGGGGGACTTTTACGAGCAGTACTTC. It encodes CASRGDFYEQYF.

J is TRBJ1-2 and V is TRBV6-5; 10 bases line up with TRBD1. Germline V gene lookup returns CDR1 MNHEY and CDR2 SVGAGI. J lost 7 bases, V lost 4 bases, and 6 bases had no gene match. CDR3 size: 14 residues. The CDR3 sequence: CASSSPDRGLGYTF. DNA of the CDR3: TGTGCCAGCAGTTCACCCGACAGGGGGCTTGGCTACACCTTC.

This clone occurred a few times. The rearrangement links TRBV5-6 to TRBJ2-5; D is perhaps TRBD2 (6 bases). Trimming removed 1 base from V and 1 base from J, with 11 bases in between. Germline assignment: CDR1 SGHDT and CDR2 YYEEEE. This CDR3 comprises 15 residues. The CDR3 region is CASSLRLEVQETQYF. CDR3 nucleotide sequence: TGTGCCAGCAGCTTGCGACTAGAAGTCCAAGAGACCCAGTACTTC. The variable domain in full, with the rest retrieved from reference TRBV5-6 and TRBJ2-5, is DAGVTQSPTHLIKTRGQQVTLRCSPKSGHDTVSWYQQALGQGPQFIFQYYEEEERQRGNFPDRFSGHQFPNYSSELNVNALLLGDSALYLCASSLRLEVQETQYFGPGTRLLVL.

CDR3 sequence (DNA): TGCGCCAGCAGCTTGAGCACTCACACAGATACGCAGTATTTT. Amino acid sequence: CASSLSTHTDTQYF. The rearrangement links TRBV5-1 to TRBJ2-3; D call uncertain. The V end lost 1 base, the J end lost 2 bases, and 8 bases lay between the germline ends. The CDR3 has 14 amino acids. Germline V gene data show CDR1 as SGHRS and CDR2 as YFSETQ.

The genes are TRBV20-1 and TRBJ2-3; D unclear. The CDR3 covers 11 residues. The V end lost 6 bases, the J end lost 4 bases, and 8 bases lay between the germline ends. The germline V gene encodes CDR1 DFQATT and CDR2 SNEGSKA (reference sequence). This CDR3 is CSALYSDTQYF. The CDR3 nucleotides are TGCAGTGCCCTATATTCAGATACGCAGTATTTT.

CDR3 coding DNA: TGTGCCTGGAGTGTGAGCGAGAAGAGATTGAACACTGAAGCTTTCTTT. It translates to CAWSVSEKRLNTEAFF. The V and J genes are TRBV30 and TRBJ1-1; D remains ambiguous. V shed 0 bases and J shed 0 bases, with 14 bases lying between them. From germline, CDR1 is GTSNPN and CDR2 SVGIG (reference sequence). The CDR3 extends over 16 amino acids.

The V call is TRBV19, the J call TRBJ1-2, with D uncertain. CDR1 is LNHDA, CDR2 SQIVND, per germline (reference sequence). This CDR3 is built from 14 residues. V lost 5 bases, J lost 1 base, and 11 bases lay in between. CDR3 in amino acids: CASSPRGFNYGYTF. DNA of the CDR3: TGTGCCAGTAGTCCTCGGGGATTTAACTATGGCTACACCTTC.

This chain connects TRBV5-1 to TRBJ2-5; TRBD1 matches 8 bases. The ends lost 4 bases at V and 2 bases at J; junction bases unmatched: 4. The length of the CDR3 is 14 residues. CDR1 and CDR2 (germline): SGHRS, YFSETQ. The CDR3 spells CASSGGQAQETQYF. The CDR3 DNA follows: TGCGCCAGCAGCGGGGGACAGGCGCAAGAGACCCAGTACTTC.

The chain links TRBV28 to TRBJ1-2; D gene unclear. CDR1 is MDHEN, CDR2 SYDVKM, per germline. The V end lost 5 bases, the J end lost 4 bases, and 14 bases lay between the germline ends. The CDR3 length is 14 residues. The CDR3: CASSLSAVGYGYTF. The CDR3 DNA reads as TGTGCCAGCAGTCTGTCCGCGGTTGGCTATGGCTACACCTTC.

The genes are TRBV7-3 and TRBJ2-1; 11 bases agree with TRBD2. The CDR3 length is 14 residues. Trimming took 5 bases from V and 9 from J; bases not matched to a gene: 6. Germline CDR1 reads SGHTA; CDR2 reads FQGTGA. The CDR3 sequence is CASSPLAGGSEQFF. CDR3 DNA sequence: TGTGCCAGCAGCCCGCTAGCGGGGGGAAGTGAGCAGTTCTTC.

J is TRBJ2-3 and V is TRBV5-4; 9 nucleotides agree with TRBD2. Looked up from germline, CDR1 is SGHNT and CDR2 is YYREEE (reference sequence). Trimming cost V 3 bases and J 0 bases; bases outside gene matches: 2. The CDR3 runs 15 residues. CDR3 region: CASSSGLASTDTQYF. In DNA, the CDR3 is TGTGCCAGCAGCTCCGGACTAGCGAGCACAGATACGCAGTATTTT.

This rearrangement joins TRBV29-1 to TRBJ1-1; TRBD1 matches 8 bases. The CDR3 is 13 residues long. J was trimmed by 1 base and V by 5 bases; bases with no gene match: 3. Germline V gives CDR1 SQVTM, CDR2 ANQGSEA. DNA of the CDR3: TGCAGCGTTCCGGGACAGGCGAACACTGAAGCTTTCTTT. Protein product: CSVPGQANTEAFF.

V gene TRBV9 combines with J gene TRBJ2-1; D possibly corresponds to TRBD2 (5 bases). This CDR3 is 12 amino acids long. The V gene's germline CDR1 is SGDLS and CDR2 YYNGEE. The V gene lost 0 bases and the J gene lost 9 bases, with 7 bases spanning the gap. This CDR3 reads CASSVDEGEQFF. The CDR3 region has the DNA TGTGCCAGCAGCGTAGATGAGGGTGAGCAGTTCTTC.